These 9 T cell receptor beta chains originate from one sample sequenced in a study of molecular identifiers for immune sequencing clone quantification. TCRdb independently ran MiXCR on the PCR reads; one entry per CDR3 protein. The sample has about 630,000 distinct CDR3 sequences; about 25% are singletons. The sample taken for sequencing was naive CD8+ T cells from blood, with Jurkat cell RNA spiked in. The sample's subset: FACS-sorted CD8+CD4-CCR7+CD45RA+ naive T cells. These receptors originate from a human donor in good health. Some libraries in this study had Jurkat cell RNA spiked in.

In this sample, this clonotype turned up many times. The rearrangement links TRBV29-1 to TRBJ2-3; 13 nucleotides align to TRBD2. The germline V gene encodes CDR1 SQVTM and CDR2 ANQGSEA. There are 15 residues in the CDR3. J was trimmed by 2 bases and V by 6 bases; bases with no gene match: 5. The CDR3 region is CSVPGTSGDTDTQYF. DNA of the CDR3: TGCAGCGTACCCGGGACTAGCGGGGACACAGATACGCAGTATTTT.

This clonotype was picked up many times. This chain connects TRBV5-4 to TRBJ1-1; D gene unclear. The CDR3 runs 11 residues. The germline V gene has CDR1 SGHNT and CDR2 YYREEE (reference sequence). With 3 bases removed from V and 4 bases from J, the gap between germline ends came to 4 bases. CDR3 sequence (DNA): TGTGCCAGCAGCTCCCCCACTGAAGCTTTCTTT. This codes for CASSSPTEAFF.

This clonotype was observed at least ten times. The chain carries TRBV29-1 and TRBJ1-3; D ambiguous. Germline V gene sequence: CDR1 SQVTM, CDR2 ANQGSEA. This CDR3 spans 13 amino acids. V was trimmed by 0 bases and J by 6 bases, leaving 9 bases between them. The CDR3 reads CSVEDRQLNTIYF. DNA of the CDR3: TGCAGCGTTGAAGATCGGCAGTTAAACACCATATATTTT. Together with reference TRBV29-1 and TRBJ1-3, the CDR3 gives the full variable domain: SAVISQKPSRDICQRGTSLTIQCQVDSQVTMMFWYRQQPGQSLTLIATANQGSEATYESGFVIDKFPISRPNLTFSTLTVSNMSPEDSSIYLCSVEDRQLNTIYFGEGSWLTVV.

In its sample, this clonotype was seen many times. V is TRBV6-2 or TRBV6-3 and J is TRBJ1-1; D unclear. CDR3 length: 15 residues. Germline-derived CDR1 and CDR2 are MNHEY and SVGEGT. V lost 6 bases to trimming and J lost 1 base, with 15 bases between them. CDR3: CASSQVHSTNTEAFF. The CDR3 DNA is TGTGCCAGCAGCCAAGTACACTCCACGAACACTGAAGCTTTCTTT.

Concerning this clonotype: A much larger clone sits a single nucleotide away, making a read error possible. The rearrangement links TRBV5-6 to TRBJ1-1; TRBD1 might be the D (5 bases). The CDR3 contains 12 residues. Per the germline V gene, CDR1 is SGHDT and CDR2 is YYEEEE. CDR3 coding DNA: TGTGCCTGCAGCTTCGGGACTACGGAGGCTTTCTTT. Its translation is CACSFGTTEAFF. The full variable domain, with the rest looked up from reference TRBV5-6 and TRBJ1-1, is DAGVTQSPTHLIKTRGQQVTLRCSPKSGHDTVSWYQQALGQGPQFIFQYYEEEERQRGNFPDRFSGHQFPNYSSELNVNALLLGDSALYLCACSFGTTEAFFGQGTRLTVV.

This clonotype showed up many times. The rearrangement uses TRBV5-1 and TRBJ2-7; perhaps TRBD1 as D (5 bases). Trimming took 1 base from V and 7 from J, leaving 18 bases between them. The CDR3 runs to 15 residues. Germline assignment: CDR1 SGHRS and CDR2 YFSETQ. CDR3 bases: TGCGCCAGCAGCTTGTCTGGACAAGGCCTGTTGGAGCAGTACTTC. As protein: CASSLSGQGLLEQYF.

The chain couples TRBV6-5 to TRBJ2-7; D is perhaps TRBD1 or TRBD2 (5 bases each). Germline CDR1 is MNHEY and CDR2 is SVGAGI. V lost 2 bases to trimming and J lost 5 bases, with 16 bases between them. The CDR3 has 15 amino acids. The chain's CDR3 is CASSYVYSGTNEQYF. CDR3 coding DNA: TGTGCCAGCAGTTACGTCTACTCAGGGACGAACGAGCAGTACTTC.

This clonotype appeared a few times. The genes are TRBV6-5 and TRBJ2-7; a weak D match, TRBD1 (6 bases). The germline V gene encodes CDR1 MNHEY and CDR2 SVGAGI. Trimming stripped 6 bases from V and 1 base from J, with 16 bases between. This CDR3 is 15 amino acids long. This chain's CDR3 is CASSKGTGTSYEQYF. CDR3 coding DNA: TGTGCCAGCAGCAAAGGAACCGGGACATCCTACGAGCAGTACTTC.

On this clonotype itself: A much larger clone lies a single base off, so this may be a read error. The gene calls are TRBV13 and TRBJ2-5, with TRBD1 as a possible D gene (7 bases). Germline assignment: CDR1 PRHDT and CDR2 FYEKMQ (reference sequence). Deletions cut 4 bases from V and 7 bases from J, with 13 bases between. The CDR3 runs to 13 residues. The CDR3 here is CASSSRQGGTQYF. The CDR3 coding sequence is TGTGCCAGCAGCTCCAGACAGGGAGGGACCCAGTACTTC.